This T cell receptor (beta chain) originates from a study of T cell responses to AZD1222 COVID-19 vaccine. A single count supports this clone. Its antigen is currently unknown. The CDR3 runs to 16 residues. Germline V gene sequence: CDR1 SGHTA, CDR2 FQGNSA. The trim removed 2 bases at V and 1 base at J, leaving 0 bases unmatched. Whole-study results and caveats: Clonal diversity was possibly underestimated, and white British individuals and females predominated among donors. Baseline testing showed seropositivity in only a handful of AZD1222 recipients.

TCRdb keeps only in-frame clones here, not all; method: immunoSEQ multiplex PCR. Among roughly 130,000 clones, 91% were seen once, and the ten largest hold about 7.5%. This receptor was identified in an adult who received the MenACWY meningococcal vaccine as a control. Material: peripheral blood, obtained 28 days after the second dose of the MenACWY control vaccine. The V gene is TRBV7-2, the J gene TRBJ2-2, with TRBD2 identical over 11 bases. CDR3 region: CASSLTSGGNTGELFF. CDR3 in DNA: TGTGCCAGCAGCTTAACTAGCGGGGGGAACACCGGGGAGCTGTTTTTT.